Listed below are T cell receptor beta chains from one sample, sequenced in a study of shared clonotypes between healthy human individuals. Measured with immunoSEQ multiplex PCR; TCRdb has only the in-frame clones, and not every one. In the table there are hundreds of thousands of clones, around three quarters of which are singletons. Sequenced sample: memory CD4+ T cells sorted from blood. Receptors were obtained from a young woman in good health. CDR3s include the opening cysteine and the closing phenylalanine or tryptophan. The D gene is left open where the match is weak. Where a row states a size, it is once, few, many or the class of an expanded clone; other rows omit it.

V	size	length	D	J	DNA	CDR3
TRBV28	-	12	-	TRBJ2-7	TGTGCCAGCAGTCCAGAAGACTACGAGCAGTACTTC	CASSPEDYEQYF
TRBV6-1	-	16	-	TRBJ2-7	TGTGCCAGCAGTGGTCACCGGGGGACAGATAACTACGAGCAGTACTTC	CASSGHRGTDNYEQYF
TRBV28	-	13	-	TRBJ1-2	TGTGCCAGCAGCCACGGGACGGACTATGGCTACACCTTC	CASSHGTDYGYTF
TRBV7-9	-	14	-	TRBJ2-1	TGTGCCAGCAGCTTAGGGGTAGGGTACAATGAGCAGTTCTTC	CASSLGVGYNEQFF
TRBV10-3	-	12	-	TRBJ2-3	TGTGCCATCAGTGAGAACGCAGATACGCAGTATTTT	CAISENADTQYF
TRBV5-1	-	16	TRBD2	TRBJ2-1	TGCGCCAGCAGCTTAGGGGGACTAGCGGGACACAATGAGCAGTTCTTC	CASSLGGLAGHNEQFF
TRBV30	-	14	-	TRBJ2-1	TGTGCCTGGTCCTTAGGCGTCTCCTACAATGAGCAGTTCTTC	CAWSLGVSYNEQFF
TRBV6-1	-	15	TRBD2	TRBJ2-3	TGTGCCAGCAGGGGGGAGGGAGGGCCCGGGAATACGCAGTATTTT	CASRGEGGPGNTQYF
TRBV19	-	17	TRBD1	TRBJ2-7	TGTGCCAGTAGTAAAGCCGGGACAGCCGTGAGGTCCTACGAGCAGTACTTC	CASSKAGTAVRSYEQYF
TRBV28	-	15	-	TRBJ1-5	TGTGCCAGCAGCCCCTGGGTGGGGGGCCCTCAGCCCCAGCATTTT	CASSPWVGGPQPQHF
TRBV19	-	14	-	TRBJ1-5	TGTGCCAGTAGTATAGGCGTCAGCAATCAGCCCCAGCATTTT	CASSIGVSNQPQHF
TRBV6-6	many	13	-	TRBJ1-5	TGTGCCAGCAGTTACGGGAGCAATCAGCCCCAGCATTTT	CASSYGSNQPQHF
TRBV9	-	15	-	TRBJ2-5	TGTGCCAGCAGCGTAGAGAGGCTAGCTGGCGAGACCCAGTACTTC	CASSVERLAGETQYF
TRBV5-3	-	16	-	TRBJ2-5	TGTGCCAGAAGCCGTACCCGGGAGTCCCGGCGGGAGACCCAGTACTTC	CARSRTRESRRETQYF
TRBV5-1	-	15	TRBD1	TRBJ1-2	TGCGCCAGCACTCCAGGACAGGGGGATATCTATGGCTACACCTTC	CASTPGQGDIYGYTF
TRBV28	once	15	TRBD1	TRBJ2-7	TGTGCCAGCAATCAACCGGGGACAGGGGATAACGAGCAGTACTTC	CASNQPGTGDNEQYF
TRBV9	once	16	TRBD2	TRBJ2-3	TGTGCCAGCAGCGTAGTATCTAGCGGGGGAGCAGATACGCAGTATTTT	CASSVVSSGGADTQYF
TRBV28	-	14	-	TRBJ1-5	TGTGCCAGCAGTTTGCGGCAGGGGTATCAGCCCCAGCATTTT	CASSLRQGYQPQHF
TRBV5-1	-	16	-	TRBJ2-2	TGCGCCAGCAGCTTGGTATCCCTTCGGGGCACCGGGGAGCTGTTTTTT	CASSLVSLRGTGELFF
TRBV11-3	-	17	-	TRBJ1-3	TGTGCCAGCAGCTTAAGAACGGGGGTCGCCGCTGGAAACACCATATATTTT	CASSLRTGVAAGNTIYF
TRBV15	-	13	-	TRBJ1-1	TGTGCCACCAGCAGACAGGGAGGGACTGAAGCTTTCTTT	CATSRQGGTEAFF
TRBV29-1	-	13	-	TRBJ1-1	TGCAGCGTTGAAATAACAGAGAACACTGAAGCTTTCTTT	CSVEITENTEAFF
TRBV25-1	few	13	-	TRBJ1-4	TGTGCCAGCAGTGTCTATCCTAATGAAAAACTGTTTTTT	CASSVYPNEKLFF
TRBV5-4	-	15	TRBD2	TRBJ2-7	TGTGCCAGTCGACCTTGGGAGCGGGAGGTCTACGAGCAGTACTTC	CASRPWEREVYEQYF